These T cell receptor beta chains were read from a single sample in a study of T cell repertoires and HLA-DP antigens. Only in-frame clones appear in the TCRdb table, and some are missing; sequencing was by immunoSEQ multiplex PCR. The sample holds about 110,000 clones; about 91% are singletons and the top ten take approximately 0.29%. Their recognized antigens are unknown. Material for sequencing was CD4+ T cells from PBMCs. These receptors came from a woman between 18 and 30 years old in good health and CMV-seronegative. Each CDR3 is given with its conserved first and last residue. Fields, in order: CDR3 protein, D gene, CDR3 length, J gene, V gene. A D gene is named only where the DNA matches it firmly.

CDR3aa: CASSPPLGGGGDTGELFF
d_gene: NA
len: 18
j_gene: TRBJ2-2
v_gene: TRBV28

CDR3aa: CASSLRQGYNEQFF
d_gene: TRBD1
len: 14
j_gene: TRBJ2-1
v_gene: TRBV5-4

CDR3aa: CASSRDTGVVEKLFF
d_gene: NA
len: 15
j_gene: TRBJ1-4
v_gene: TRBV6-5

CDR3aa: CASSQESAGAWNTQYF
d_gene: TRBD2
len: 16
j_gene: TRBJ2-3
v_gene: TRBV4-3

CDR3aa: CAWSPYRGLTEAFF
d_gene: TRBD1
len: 14
j_gene: TRBJ1-1
v_gene: TRBV30

CDR3aa: CASRSGFSGGMNEQFF
d_gene: TRBD2
len: 16
j_gene: TRBJ2-1
v_gene: TRBV7-8

CDR3aa: CASSWGTGKADTQYF
d_gene: TRBD1
len: 15
j_gene: TRBJ2-3
v_gene: TRBV5-1

CDR3aa: CASSMGQGFYGYTF
d_gene: TRBD1
len: 14
j_gene: TRBJ1-2
v_gene: TRBV7-9

CDR3aa: CASSSNRVGPNYGYTF
d_gene: NA
len: 16
j_gene: TRBJ1-2
v_gene: TRBV5-4

CDR3aa: CASSFGDRGGEQYF
d_gene: TRBD1
len: 14
j_gene: TRBJ2-7
v_gene: TRBV5-1

CDR3aa: CASSRLRDRDNEQYF
d_gene: TRBD1
len: 15
j_gene: TRBJ2-7
v_gene: TRBV5-4

CDR3aa: CATSVRTSGAGTDTQYF
d_gene: TRBD2
len: 17
j_gene: TRBJ2-3
v_gene: TRBV15

CDR3aa: CASTLGTNNEQFF
d_gene: NA
len: 13
j_gene: TRBJ2-1
v_gene: TRBV7-3

CDR3aa: CASSLFPSERNEKLFF
d_gene: NA
len: 16
j_gene: TRBJ1-4
v_gene: TRBV28

CDR3aa: CASNIFGGYYGYTF
d_gene: NA
len: 14
j_gene: TRBJ1-2
v_gene: TRBV5-6

CDR3aa: CASRRGSEETQYF
d_gene: NA
len: 13
j_gene: TRBJ2-5
v_gene: TRBV28

CDR3aa: CASSLRTGLNEKLFF
d_gene: TRBD1
len: 15
j_gene: TRBJ1-4
v_gene: TRBV5-5

CDR3aa: CASSLEGGLSSTDTQYF
d_gene: NA
len: 17
j_gene: TRBJ2-3
v_gene: TRBV11-1

CDR3aa: CASSPRTAGNEKLFF
d_gene: NA
len: 15
j_gene: TRBJ1-4
v_gene: TRBV11-2

CDR3aa: CATIRDRGGGEQYF
d_gene: TRBD1
len: 14
j_gene: TRBJ2-7
v_gene: TRBV10-3

CDR3aa: CASSQKGGTGELFF
d_gene: NA
len: 14
j_gene: TRBJ2-2
v_gene: TRBV4-3

CDR3aa: CASSYYGQGAFF
d_gene: TRBD1
len: 12
j_gene: TRBJ1-1
v_gene: TRBV6-5

CDR3aa: CASSLAHTSAQETQYF
d_gene: TRBD2
len: 16
j_gene: TRBJ2-5
v_gene: TRBV5-1

CDR3aa: CASSDLTGGGQPQHF
d_gene: TRBD1
len: 15
j_gene: TRBJ1-5
v_gene: TRBV2

CDR3aa: CASSFGYRADEQYF
d_gene: NA
len: 14
j_gene: TRBJ2-7
v_gene: TRBV5-8

CDR3aa: CASSIASRQTRTDTQYF
d_gene: NA
len: 17
j_gene: TRBJ2-3
v_gene: TRBV19

CDR3aa: CASSSGQGGQPQHF
d_gene: TRBD1
len: 14
j_gene: TRBJ1-5
v_gene: TRBV5-4

CDR3aa: CASAGGYEQYF
d_gene: TRBD2
len: 11
j_gene: TRBJ2-7
v_gene: TRBV28

CDR3aa: CASSLDRTGGADTQYF
d_gene: TRBD1
len: 16
j_gene: TRBJ2-3
v_gene: TRBV7-2

CDR3aa: CASSYSPGGMTQYF
d_gene: TRBD2
len: 14
j_gene: TRBJ2-5
v_gene: TRBV6-6

CDR3aa: CASSPTGTGSTGELFF
d_gene: TRBD1
len: 16
j_gene: TRBJ2-2
v_gene: TRBV7-2

CDR3aa: CASSRVGLAGVVEQFF
d_gene: TRBD2
len: 16
j_gene: TRBJ2-1
v_gene: TRBV4-1

CDR3aa: CAISDLPQGGGVYNEQFF
d_gene: NA
len: 18
j_gene: TRBJ2-1
v_gene: TRBV10-3

CDR3aa: CASSRRWDRGNTEAFF
d_gene: TRBD1
len: 16
j_gene: TRBJ1-1
v_gene: TRBV4-1

CDR3aa: CASRRQVRCGQGPAYEQYF
d_gene: TRBD1
len: 19
j_gene: TRBJ2-7
v_gene: TRBV23-1

CDR3aa: CAAREVVAGGPRETQYF
d_gene: TRBD2
len: 17
j_gene: TRBJ2-5
v_gene: TRBV2

CDR3aa: CASSVGGRAYNEQFF
d_gene: TRBD2
len: 15
j_gene: TRBJ2-1
v_gene: TRBV9

CDR3aa: CASGPGNQPQHF
d_gene: NA
len: 12
j_gene: TRBJ1-5
v_gene: TRBV6-1

CDR3aa: CASSLKILRTGRSYEQYF
d_gene: TRBD1
len: 18
j_gene: TRBJ2-7
v_gene: TRBV27

CDR3aa: CASSLVSGGTDTQYF
d_gene: NA
len: 15
j_gene: TRBJ2-3
v_gene: TRBV11-2

CDR3aa: CASSLGRIAAKNIQYF
d_gene: NA
len: 16
j_gene: TRBJ2-4
v_gene: TRBV7-8

CDR3aa: CASTGQGRKNPNQPQHF
d_gene: TRBD1
len: 17
j_gene: TRBJ1-5
v_gene: TRBV28

CDR3aa: CASSHSGTAYGYTF
d_gene: TRBD1
len: 14
j_gene: TRBJ1-2
v_gene: TRBV18

CDR3aa: CASSSLVPSDEQFF
d_gene: NA
len: 14
j_gene: TRBJ2-1
v_gene: TRBV5-1

CDR3aa: CASSPRVGGYTF
d_gene: NA
len: 12
j_gene: TRBJ1-2
v_gene: TRBV6-5

CDR3aa: CASSRGQPLGTDTQYF
d_gene: TRBD1
len: 16
j_gene: TRBJ2-3
v_gene: TRBV5-4

CDR3aa: CASSGDTRTDTQYF
d_gene: NA
len: 14
j_gene: TRBJ2-3
v_gene: TRBV9

CDR3aa: CASSDWEGRRITEAFF
d_gene: NA
len: 16
j_gene: TRBJ1-1
v_gene: TRBV6-4

CDR3aa: CASSGGTGSSYEQYF
d_gene: TRBD1
len: 15
j_gene: NA
v_gene: TRBV5-1

CDR3aa: CASSLVESNEKLFF
d_gene: NA
len: 14
j_gene: TRBJ1-4
v_gene: TRBV7-9

CDR3aa: CASSSGQGHTEAFF
d_gene: TRBD1
len: 14
j_gene: TRBJ1-1
v_gene: TRBV18

CDR3aa: CASRPGDTPREKLFF
d_gene: NA
len: 15
j_gene: TRBJ1-4
v_gene: TRBV18